This entry lists 21 T cell receptor beta chains sequenced from one sample in a study of STAT5B mutations in CD4+ large granular lymphocyte leukemia (dated by TCRdb to about 2022). The library came from the immunoSEQ multiplex PCR assay. The immuneACCESS repertoire file appears here via TCRdb, limited to in-frame rearrangements. These files lack a portion of the clones; in checked studies, under half of the deficit traces to unresolved V genes, and the cause of the others is not known. This sample holds roughly 30,000 clones; about 70% were observed only once. The ten largest clones take up roughly 2% of the sample. Input material: CD4+ T cells from blood buffy coats. These receptors all stem from a human donor in good health.

The chain uses TRBV5-1 and TRBJ2-3; 8 bases map to TRBD1. Germline assignment: CDR1 SGHRS and CDR2 YFSETQ. J was trimmed by 2 bases and V by 6 bases; bases with no gene match: 8. The CDR3 covers 15 residues. Written as DNA, the CDR3 is TGCGCCAGCACCACCCGGGACAGGACCACAGATACGCAGTATTTT. It codes for CASTTRDRTTDTQYF.

The sample holds a few counts of this clone. The V call is TRBV5-1, the J call TRBJ2-5; D gene uncertain. Germline-derived CDR1 and CDR2 are SGHRS and YFSETQ. V was pared by 5 bases and J by 4 bases, with 9 bases between. CDR3 length equals 12 residues. CDR3 nucleotides: TGCGCCAGCAGTGATAGCCGAGAGACCCAGTACTTC. Its protein is CASSDSRETQYF.

V and J are TRBV15 and TRBJ2-2; D is uncertain. The germline V gene encodes CDR1 LNHNV and CDR2 YYDKDF (reference sequence). V lost 0 bases to trimming and J lost 2 bases, with 7 bases between them. This CDR3 region has 15 residues. This chain's CDR3 is CATSREGINTGELFF. The CDR3 DNA reads as TGTGCCACCAGCAGAGAAGGAATCAACACCGGGGAGCTGTTTTTT.

This clone was observed a few times. The rearrangement uses TRBV25-1 and TRBJ1-6; perhaps TRBD1 as D (5 bases). The CDR3 contains 15 residues. V shed 3 bases and J shed 13 bases, with 19 bases lying between them. Germline CDR1 reads MGHDK; CDR2 reads SYGVNS. CDR3: CASSEAVGRLRPLHF. CDR3 in DNA: TGTGCCAGCAGTGAGGCGGTGGGACGGCTTCGGCCCCTCCACTTT.

This chain links TRBV7-2 with TRBJ2-7; D is uncertain. Germline V CDR1 and CDR2: SGHTA, FQGNSA. The CDR3 totals 12 residues. Trimming left V 1 base short and J 5 bases short, with 6 bases between. The DNA of the CDR3 is TGTGCCAGCAGCTTAGATTCTGACGAGCAGTACTTC. It encodes CASSLDSDEQYF. Looking up the rest from reference TRBV7-2 and TRBJ2-7 gives the full variable domain: GAGVSQSPSNKVTEKGKDVELRCDPISGHTALYWYRQSLGQGLEFLIYFQGNSAPDKSGLPSDRFSAERTGGSVSTLTIQRTQQEDSAVYLCASSLDSDEQYFGPGTRLTVT.

The gene calls are TRBV7-9 and TRBJ1-6; unclear D gene. The germline V and J ends were trimmed by 5 bases and 8 bases, with 10 bases remaining between them. CDR3 size: 13 residues. Germline V gives CDR1 SEHNR, CDR2 FQNEAQ (reference sequence). The CDR3 spells CASSTQSYSPLHF. The DNA of the CDR3 is TGTGCCAGCAGCACCCAATCGTATTCACCCCTCCACTTT.

The CDR3 is CASSPNSGQGNNEQYF. The CDR3 DNA follows: TGTGCCAGCAGCCCGAATTCGGGACAGGGTAACAACGAGCAGTACTTC. The chain carries TRBV5-4 and TRBJ2-7; 9 bases line up with TRBD1. Germline V CDR1 and CDR2: SGHNT, YYREEE (reference sequence). This CDR3 is 16 amino acids long. V shed 4 bases and J 5 bases; nucleotides not matched to a gene: 13. Complete variable domain (other parts from reference TRBV5-4 and TRBJ2-7): ETGVTQSPTHLIKTRGQQVTLRCSSQSGHNTVSWYQQALGQGPQFIFQYYREEENGRGNFPPRFSGLQFPNYSSELNVNALELDDSALYLCASSPNSGQGNNEQYFGPGTRLTVT.

On this clone itself: Other DNA sequences in this sample translate to the same CDR3. J is TRBJ2-2 and V is TRBV5-1; D perhaps matches TRBD1 (6 bases). Trimming pared 3 bases from V and 2 bases from J, leaving 8 bases between. The CDR3 is 14 amino acids. Germline CDR1 SGHRS, CDR2 YFSETQ. The DNA of the CDR3 is TGCGCCAGCAGCTCGGGACAAAACACCGGGGAGCTGTTTTTT. Its translation: CASSSGQNTGELFF.

This chain connects TRBV6-6 to TRBJ2-7; D remains ambiguous. This CDR3 is 14 amino acids long. CDR1 MNHNY and CDR2 SVGAGI come from the germline V gene (reference sequence). V lost 2 bases and J lost 5, with 13 bases in between. Written as DNA, the CDR3 is TGTGCCAGCAGTTACGGTGCGAGGAAGGACGAGCAGTACTTC. Translation: CASSYGARKDEQYF.

The chain combines TRBV10-3 with TRBJ2-7; TRBD1 matches 10 bases. CDR3 length: 13 amino acids. V shed 8 bases, J shed 4 bases, and the junction held 5 bases outside the gene matches. Germline values: CDR1 ENHRY, CDR2 SYGVKD. The CDR3 loop is CAIGTGDGYEQYF. The CDR3 coding sequence is TGTGCCATCGGGACAGGGGATGGGTACGAGCAGTACTTC.

The DNA for the CDR3 is TGTGCCAGCAGCCGGGGACAGGGCACCTATGGCTACACCTTC. It specifies CASSRGQGTYGYTF. The chain joins TRBV6-5 to TRBJ1-2, with 9 bases that match TRBD1. V lost 6 bases to trimming and J lost 4 bases; unmatched junction nucleotides: 6. The germline gives CDR1 MNHEY, CDR2 SVGAGI. The CDR3 totals 14 residues.

This clone came up a few times. V gene TRBV4-1 combines with J gene TRBJ1-3; D unclear. This CDR3 is built from 18 residues. With 1 base removed from V and 1 base from J, the gap between germline ends came to 17 bases. Germline CDR1 and CDR2: MGHRA and YSYEKL. This CDR3 is CASSQGWGGLGSGNTIYF. CDR3 DNA: TGCGCCAGCAGCCAAGGTTGGGGAGGTCTAGGATCTGGAAACACCATATATTTT.

The rearrangement joins TRBV10-1 to TRBJ2-3; 7 positions match TRBD2. This CDR3 comprises 14 residues. The germline CDR1 and CDR2 sequences are WNHNN and SYGVQD (reference sequence). Trimming cost V 8 bases and J 0 bases; bases outside gene matches: 5. The CDR3 loop is CASSPSGSTDTQYF. DNA for the CDR3: TGCGCCAGCTCCCCTAGCGGAAGCACAGATACGCAGTATTTT.

This chain links TRBV11-2 with TRBJ1-1; D is ambiguous. The CDR3 totals 13 residues. Trimming took off 3 bases at V and 2 bases at J, with 7 bases between the two ends. Germline CDR1 SGHAT, CDR2 FQNNGV. The CDR3 coding sequence is TGTGCCAGCAGCTTCGCAGTTAACACTGAAGCTTTCTTT. The encoded protein is CASSFAVNTEAFF. Full variable domain (rest looked up from reference TRBV11-2 and TRBJ1-1): EAGVAQSPRYKIIEKRQSVAFWCNPISGHATLYWYQQILGQGPKLLIQFQNNGVVDDSQLPKDRFSAERLKGVDSTLKIQPAKLEDSAVYLCASSFAVNTEAFFGQGTRLTVV.

This chain joins TRBV5-1 and TRBJ1-1; D uncertain. The V end lost 4 bases, the J end lost 1 base, and 8 bases lay between the germline ends. Germline V gene sequence: CDR1 SGHRS, CDR2 YFSETQ. CDR3 size: 13 residues. The CDR3 DNA is TGCGCCAGCAGCGTACAGCCGAACACTGAAGCTTTCTTT. Its protein is CASSVQPNTEAFF.

This chain uses TRBV2 with TRBJ2-3; TRBD1 agrees at 8 bases. Trimming cost V 6 bases and J 3 bases; bases outside gene matches: 8. The CDR3 extends over 15 amino acids. Germline V gene data show CDR1 as SNHLY and CDR2 as FYNNEI. The CDR3 loop is CASRVDRGETDTQYF. CDR3 bases: TGTGCCAGCAGGGTAGACAGGGGCGAGACAGATACGCAGTATTTT.

The V and J genes are TRBV20-1 and TRBJ1-2, with unresolved D. Germline-derived CDR1 and CDR2 are DFQATT and SNEGSKA (reference sequence). The CDR3 sequence is 11 residues long. The V gene lost 6 bases and the J gene lost 2 bases, with 7 bases spanning the gap. CDR3 amino acids: CSAIFNYGYTF. The CDR3 region has the DNA TGCAGTGCCATATTCAACTATGGCTACACCTTC.

In DNA, the CDR3 is TGTGCCAGTAGTATCGCGCAGTCCTCACAGTATTTT. Its protein is CASSIAQSSQYF. V gene TRBV19 combines with J gene TRBJ2-3, with unresolved D. Germline CDR1 and CDR2: LNHDA and SQIVND (reference sequence). With 3 bases removed from V and 12 bases from J, the gap between germline ends came to 13 bases. The CDR3 loop spans 12 amino acids.

This chain uses TRBV5-4 with TRBJ1-4, with 8 bases matching TRBD1. The length of the CDR3 is 14 residues. Germline V gene sequence: CDR1 SGHNT, CDR2 YYREEE (reference sequence). The V segment lost 3 bases and the J segment 8 bases; nucleotides outside the gene matches: 6. The DNA of the CDR3 is TGTGCCAGCAGCTCTACAGGGGGAAGAGAAAAACTGTTTTTT. Its protein is CASSSTGGREKLFF. Variable domain in full (rest from reference TRBV5-4 and TRBJ1-4): ETGVTQSPTHLIKTRGQQVTLRCSSQSGHNTVSWYQQALGQGPQFIFQYYREEENGRGNFPPRFSGLQFPNYSSELNVNALELDDSALYLCASSSTGGREKLFFGSGTQLSVL.

The chain links TRBV5-1 to TRBJ1-1, with 7 bases fitting TRBD1. In germline, CDR1 is SGHRS, CDR2 YFSETQ. Trimming removed 3 bases from V and 0 bases from J; junction bases left unmatched: 2. The CDR3 runs to 14 residues. CDR3 nucleotides: TGCGCCAGCAGCTGGGACAGCATGAACACTGAAGCTTTCTTT. This gives the protein CASSWDSMNTEAFF.

The chain employs TRBV10-2 and TRBJ1-2, with 7 bases lining up with TRBD1. CDR1 and CDR2 from the germline V gene are WSHSY and SAAADI. V shed 7 bases and J 3 bases; nucleotides not matched to a gene: 11. The CDR3 loop spans 15 amino acids. The CDR3 sequence: CASNSPRTGHYGYTF. CDR3 in DNA: TGCGCCAGCAACTCTCCCCGGACAGGCCACTATGGCTACACCTTC.